The clone carrying this TCR beta chain was counted once. Its specificity is not known. A much larger clone lies a single base off, so this may be a read error. The missing conserved phenylalanine or tryptophan at the end of this CDR3 makes a read error likely. The sorted Tregs were CD4+CD25+CD127-/low cells. Regarding the study as a whole: The TCR gene usage of tumor memory CD4+ T cells clustered together with blood and lymph node memory CD4+ cells and with lymph node naive CD4+ cells. Tumor Tregs overlapped most with tumor, then blood, naive CD4+ cells.

After constant-region reverse-primer amplification, full-length variable regions underwent semi-nested PCR with Nested Universal Primer A. TCRdb re-called the 5' RACE reads with MiXCR, one entry per CDR3 protein. The data contain some 44,000 distinct CDR3 sequences, around 20% of them singletons. V lost 6 bases to trimming and J lost 4 bases, with 16 bases between them. There are 15 residues in the CDR3. CDR1 is MDHEN and CDR2 is SYDVKM in the germline V gene. The V gene is TRBV28, the J gene TRBJ2-1, with D perhaps assigned TRBD1 or TRBD2 (5 bases each). The receptor was derived from a female donor with breast cancer. Material for sequencing was Tregs sorted from blood. CDR3 protein: CASRQVRDPYNEQFL. CDR3 coding DNA: TGTGCCAGCAGACAAGTCCGGGACCCATACAATGAGCAGTTCCTC.